What follows is one T cell receptor beta chain and its context. Using immunoSEQ multiplex PCR, the repertoire was profiled, and TCRdb retains in-frame clones only, with some absent. The sample yields around 370,000 clones, 80% to 90% seen once. This entry is derived from a study of Ad26.COV2.S vaccination and SARS-CoV-2 variants. The CDR3 contains 14 residues. In germline, CDR1 is SGDLS, CDR2 YYNGEE. J was trimmed by 5 bases and V by 4 bases; bases with no gene match: 8. The treatment was: about 20 received Ad26.COV2.S at low or high dose, single or two shots; about 5 received placebo; per-sample allocation not given. Samples were taken on day 63 after the first vaccine or placebo injection. At a Boston site, the person donating was an adult of 18-55 years.

This chain joins TRBV9 and TRBJ2-5; 7 positions match TRBD1. Sequenced material: peripheral blood, taken in a trial of Ad26.COV2.S vaccine versus placebo. The TCR comes from a person aged 18-60 years who received the Ad26.COV2.S COVID-19 vaccine or a placebo. The CDR3: CASSKRQGMETQYF. DNA of the CDR3: TGTGCCAGCAGCAAACGACAGGGCATGGAGACCCAGTACTTC.